The T cell receptor beta chain described here comes from a study of blood T cell repertoires in COVID-19. Study-wide context: Samples representing acute and convalescent COVID-19 were sourced from the United States, Italy and Spain. PBMCs, B-cell-depleted T cells, or T cells were the source of the cDNA or gDNA that made up the material.

As processed by the authors: The authors estimated nucleated cell counts from reference gene primer amplification. Using immunoSEQ multiplex PCR, the repertoire was profiled, and TCRdb retains in-frame clones only, with some absent. That table furnishes V, J and clone size, whereas the DNA furnished D and trimming. The sample includes about 92,000 clones, 80% of them seen just once. V lost 4 bases and J lost 3; bases outside the gene matches: 4. Germline CDR1 and CDR2: SGHNT and YYREEE (reference sequence). CDR3 length: 14 amino acids. The material sequenced was peripheral blood. This receptor was taken from a woman aged 70-85 years with acute or convalescent COVID-19. The chain has TRBV5-4 and TRBJ1-3; 7 nucleotides line up with TRBD1. CDR3 coding DNA: TGTGCCAGCAGCGGCACAGGGGTTGGAAACACCATATATTTT. Translated, it gives CASSGTGVGNTIYF.